This T cell receptor (beta chain) was sequenced in a study of identical twins. Each CDR3 protein gets one entry after TCRdb re-called the 5' RACE reads with MiXCR. The sample lists more than 1.5 million distinct CDR3 sequences; 25% to 35% were seen once. Trimming removed 4 bases from V and 1 base from J; junction bases left unmatched: 3. CDR1 is SEHNR and CDR2 is FQNEAQ in the germline V gene (reference sequence). This CDR3 is built from 16 residues. The chain has TRBV7-9 and TRBJ1-4; 10 bases line up with TRBD1. This sequence was found in a newborn girl in good health. The sample was cord blood. The chain's CDR3 is CASSSRTGGTNEKLFF. CDR3 bases: TGTGCCAGCAGCTCTCGGACAGGGGGAACTAATGAAAAACTGTTTTTT.